This entry lists 30 T cell receptor beta chains sequenced from one sample in a study of T cells in Graves' hyperthyroidism and ophthalmopathy. Regions amplified from RNA transcripts were the TCR beta CDR3 regions. The HTBI primer set was used in a first-round RT-PCR of the TCR CDR3. TCRdb reprocessed the multiplex PCR reads via MiXCR and lists one record per CDR3 protein. Here the sample spans under 350,000 distinct CDR3 sequences, about a sixth being singletons. Sequenced input: blood. The receptors were sampled from a woman aged 55-69 years with Graves' ophthalmopathy.

This clonotype was seen a handful of times. Lacking the conserved final phenylalanine or tryptophan, this CDR3 likely reflects a read error. V gene TRBV12-3 or TRBV12-4 combines with J gene TRBJ2-4; D possibly corresponds to TRBD2 (7 bases). The CDR3 runs to 14 residues. The germline V and J ends were trimmed by 7 bases and 5 bases, with 15 bases remaining between them. Here the CDR3 reads CASTPGGQENIQYL. CDR3 in DNA: TGTGCCAGCACCCCCGGGGGGCAGGAAAACATTCAGTACCTC.

This clonotype was seen a few times. The chain links TRBV29-1 to TRBJ2-7, with TRBD1 identical over 9 bases. The V and J ends lost 2 bases and 6 bases, in that order; junction bases with no gene match: 5. Germline CDR1 is SQVTM and CDR2 is ANQGSEA. The CDR3 covers 13 residues. This CDR3 is CSVESGTGTEQYF. The CDR3 DNA reads TGCAGCGTTGAATCTGGGACAGGGACCGAGCAGTACTTC.

There are a few counts of this clonotype. This rearrangement joins TRBV3-1 to TRBJ2-7, with 7 nucleotides matching TRBD2. Losses at the gene ends were 0 bases for V and 3 bases for J; bases not matched to a gene: 5. The CDR3 contains 15 residues. The germline V gene encodes CDR1 LGHDT and CDR2 YNNKEL (reference sequence). The CDR3 DNA reads TGTGCCAGCAGCCAAGACGGCGGGGGTGGCTACGAGCAGTACTTC. Translating gives CASSQDGGGGYEQYF.

This clonotype was counted ten times or more. The chain is built from TRBV6-2 or TRBV6-3 and TRBJ1-5; 8 nucleotides match TRBD1. There are 15 residues in the CDR3. CDR1 MNHEY and CDR2 SVGEGT come from the germline V gene. V trimming: 5 bases; J trimming: 2 bases; junction bases outside the gene matches: 5. The CDR3 DNA sequence: TGTGCCAGCAGTAGAGGACAGGGCGGCAATCAGCCCCAGCATTTT. Its protein product is CASSRGQGGNQPQHF.

This clonotype has a count of ten or more. The chain couples TRBV20-1 to TRBJ2-5; D gene ambiguous. Trimming shortened V by 3 bases and J by 3 bases, and 17 bases separated the two germline ends. Germline V gene data show CDR1 as DFQATT and CDR2 as SNEGSKA (reference sequence). The CDR3 is 15 residues long. The DNA of the CDR3 is TGCAGTGCTAGTGACCCCTCGGTCCATAAAGAGACCCAGTACTTC. Amino acids: CSASDPSVHKETQYF.

This clonotype showed up many times. The rearrangement uses TRBV28 and TRBJ1-1, with no clear D. The V and J ends lost 1 base and 8 bases respectively, with 8 bases between them. The germline V gene has CDR1 MDHEN and CDR2 SYDVKM. The CDR3 has 12 amino acids. The CDR3 DNA sequence: TGTGCCAGCAGTTTATCCGGAAAGGAAGCTTTCTTT. Protein product: CASSLSGKEAFF.

This clonotype was seen a handful of times. V usage is TRBV20-1 and J usage is TRBJ2-7; 11 positions match TRBD1. Germline trimming cut 4 bases from V and 3 bases from J; bases unmatched to any gene: 8. The germline V gene has CDR1 DFQATT and CDR2 SNEGSKA (reference sequence). The CDR3 has 15 amino acids. For the CDR3, the DNA is TGCAGTGCTATTTATTCCGGGACAGGGGGCTACGAGCAGTACTTC. It encodes CSAIYSGTGGYEQYF.

This clonotype was detected ten times or more. The CDR3 DNA sequence: TGCGCCAGCAGCTTGGTCGGGACTACGATCTACAATGAGCAGTTCTTC. Translation gives CASSLVGTTIYNEQFF. The chain employs TRBV5-1 and TRBJ2-1, with 7 bases aligning to TRBD2. Per germline, CDR1 SGHRS and CDR2 YFSETQ. V lost 0 bases and J lost 3; bases outside the gene matches: 6. This CDR3 has 16 residues. The full variable domain, its missing parts supplied by reference TRBV5-1 and TRBJ2-1, is KAGVTQTPRYLIKTRGQQVTLSCSPISGHRSVSWYQQTPGQGLQFLFEYFSETQRNKGNFPGRFSGRQFSNSRSEMNVSTLELGDSALYLCASSLVGTTIYNEQFFGPGTRLTVL.

As to this clonotype: A much larger clone differs by one base, so this may be a read error. This chain links TRBV6-2 or TRBV6-3 with TRBJ2-5; D not certain. The CDR3 contains 14 residues. In germline, CDR1 is MNHEY, CDR2 SVGEGT. CDR3 nucleotide sequence: TGTGCCAGCAGGCAAAAACAAGGTCGAGAGACCCAGTGCTTC. This gives the protein CASRQKQGRETQCF.

The rearrangement uses TRBV5-1 and TRBJ1-2; 12 nucleotides line up with TRBD1. From germline, CDR1 is SGHRS and CDR2 YFSETQ. This CDR3 has 14 residues. After removal of 5 bases from V and 7 bases from J, the junction contained 6 bases not matched to a gene. The CDR3 nucleotides are TGCGCCAGCAGGCCCGGGACAGGGGGCTTTGGCTACACCTTC. This sequence encodes CASRPGTGGFGYTF.

The chain uses TRBV20-1 and TRBJ2-1; 7 bases align to TRBD1. V shed 7 bases and J 3 bases; nucleotides not matched to a gene: 9. CDR1 is DFQATT, CDR2 SNEGSKA, per germline (reference sequence). CDR3 length: 14 amino acids. CDR3 residues: CSGVGGQSYNEQFF. In DNA form, the CDR3 reads TGCAGTGGAGTAGGGGGCCAGAGCTACAATGAGCAGTTCTTC.

At least ten counts were recorded for this clonotype. This sequence joins TRBV5-1 and TRBJ2-2, with D unclear. The germline V and J ends were trimmed by 2 bases and 3 bases, with 8 bases remaining between them. CDR3 length: 14 amino acids. Germline assignment: CDR1 SGHRS and CDR2 YFSETQ. CDR3 protein: CASSLGGHTGELFF. CDR3 coding DNA: TGCGCCAGCAGCTTAGGCGGCCACACCGGGGAGCTGTTTTTT.

This clonotype was seen repeatedly, ten times or more. The chain uses TRBV5-1 and TRBJ2-1; 8 positions agree with TRBD2. CDR1 and CDR2 (germline): SGHRS, YFSETQ. There are 14 residues in the CDR3. The ends lost 7 bases at V and 2 bases at J; junction bases unmatched: 5. CDR3 coding DNA: TGCGCCAGCCAATTAGCGGGGACCTACAATGAGCAGTTCTTC. It yields the protein CASQLAGTYNEQFF. The variable domain in full, completed from reference TRBV5-1 and TRBJ2-1, reads KAGVTQTPRYLIKTRGQQVTLSCSPISGHRSVSWYQQTPGQGLQFLFEYFSETQRNKGNFPGRFSGRQFSNSRSEMNVSTLELGDSALYLCASQLAGTYNEQFFGPGTRLTVL.

At least ten counts were recorded for this clonotype. The V gene is TRBV29-1, the J gene TRBJ1-1; TRBD1 is a possible D gene (6 bases). The CDR3 length is 12 residues. Germline CDR1 SQVTM, CDR2 ANQGSEA. Trimming removed 7 bases at V and 5 bases at J, with 14 bases between. The CDR3 nucleotides read TGCAGCGCCGAACAGGGTGGGACTGAAGCTTTCTTT. It codes for CSAEQGGTEAFF.

The chain carries TRBV6-2 or TRBV6-3 and TRBJ1-5, with D unresolved. Germline CDR1 is MNHEY and CDR2 is SVGEGT. V lost 2 bases and J lost 7, with 18 bases in between. The CDR3 has 16 amino acids. The CDR3 reads CASSYPYLGQRQPQHF. CDR3 in DNA: TGTGCCAGCAGTTACCCCTACTTAGGGCAGCGCCAGCCCCAGCATTTT.

This clonotype was picked up many times. The chain is built from TRBV18 and TRBJ2-3, with D uncertain. Looked up from germline, CDR1 is KGHSH and CDR2 is LQKENI. V was trimmed by 1 base and J by 1 base, leaving 3 bases between them. The length of the CDR3 is 13 residues. The CDR3 DNA reads as TGTGCCAGCTCACCACGAGGCACAGATACGCAGTATTTT. It encodes CASSPRGTDTQYF.

This clonotype showed up just a few times. The V gene is TRBV6-1, the J gene TRBJ2-6, with 9 nucleotides matching TRBD1. J was trimmed by 3 bases and V by 6 bases; bases with no gene match: 15. The CDR3 sequence is 19 residues long. The germline V gene has CDR1 MNHNS and CDR2 SASEGT. The CDR3 spells CASRRTLLQGALGANVLTF. The CDR3 coding sequence is TGTGCCAGCAGGCGCACCTTATTACAGGGGGCACTTGGGGCCAACGTCCTGACTTTC.

This clonotype was seen more than once but under ten times. This chain connects TRBV6-2 or TRBV6-3 to TRBJ1-5; TRBD1 might be the D (6 bases). This CDR3 is 13 amino acids long. The V gene's germline CDR1 is MNHEY and CDR2 SVGEGT. Trimming stripped 7 bases from V and 7 bases from J, with 14 bases between. Here the CDR3 DNA reads TGTGCCAGCACGGTCCACAGGGTCCAGCCCCAGCATTTT. As protein: CASTVHRVQPQHF.

J is TRBJ2-4 and V is TRBV28; a possible D gene is TRBD2 (7 bases). Per the germline V gene, CDR1 is MDHEN and CDR2 is SYDVKM. The CDR3 consists of 18 residues. Trimming pared 2 bases from V and 0 bases from J, leaving 17 bases between. This CDR3 reads CASSLRGGGRSAKNIQYF. CDR3 nucleotide sequence: TGTGCCAGCAGTTTAAGGGGAGGGGGGCGTTCAGCCAAAAACATTCAGTACTTC.

This clonotype was observed a handful of times. J is TRBJ1-5 and V is TRBV20-1, with 7 positions matching TRBD1. This CDR3 has 15 amino acids. Trimming cost V 3 bases and J 7 bases; bases outside gene matches: 12. Germline values: CDR1 DFQATT, CDR2 SNEGSKA (reference sequence). CDR3 coding DNA: TGCAGTGCTAGTGGGTCAGGGACAGTCGGGCAGCCCCAGCATTTT. It specifies CSASGSGTVGQPQHF.

About this clonotype: Here the CDR3 omits its conserved ending phenylalanine or tryptophan, so a read error is the likely source. The chain recombines TRBV18 with TRBJ2-5, with TRBD1 matching 9 bases. V trimming: 4 bases; J trimming: 3 bases; junction bases outside the gene matches: 0. CDR3 length: 13 residues. Per the germline V gene, CDR1 is KGHSH and CDR2 is LQKENI. CDR3 protein: CASSRTGEETQYL. The CDR3 DNA reads as TGTGCCAGCTCACGGACAGGGGAAGAGACCCAGTACCTC.

At least ten counts were recorded for this clonotype. The rearrangement uses TRBV7-3 and TRBJ2-3, with 7 bases fitting TRBD1. The J segment lost 0 bases and the V segment lost 4 bases, leaving 7 bases of the junction unmatched. Germline V gene lookup returns CDR1 SGHTA and CDR2 FQGTGA. This CDR3 has 16 amino acids. The CDR3 nucleotides are TGTGCCAGCAGCTCCGTGACAGGGCTTAGCACAGATACGCAGTATTTT. Translating it yields CASSSVTGLSTDTQYF.

CDR3: CASSYSSLAKRAYEQYF. The CDR3, as DNA: TGTGCCAGCAGTTACTCGAGCCTAGCGAAGAGGGCTTACGAGCAGTACTTC. The V and J genes are TRBV6-2 or TRBV6-3 and TRBJ2-7; possibly TRBD2 for D (6 bases). Per germline, CDR1 MNHEY and CDR2 SVGEGT. V dropped 0 bases and J dropped 4 bases, with 19 bases sitting between them. The CDR3 spans 17 residues.

The J gene is TRBJ1-5, the V gene TRBV5-8; perhaps TRBD1 as D (6 bases). Germline V CDR1 and CDR2: SGHTS, YDEGEE. V lost 2 bases to trimming and J lost 3 bases, with 9 bases between them. This CDR3 contains 14 residues. CDR3 sequence (DNA): TGTGCCAGCAGCTTTGGACAGAACAATCAGCCCCAGCATTTT. Translation gives CASSFGQNNQPQHF.

The table lists this clonotype with many counts. The chain combines TRBV2 with TRBJ1-6; no definite D call. CDR1 SNHLY and CDR2 FYNNEI come from the germline V gene. The V and J ends lost 3 bases and 7 bases respectively, with 7 bases between them. The CDR3 has 13 residues. The CDR3 DNA is TGTGCCAGCAGTGATGAAAAAAATTCACCCCTCCACTTT. Protein sequence: CASSDEKNSPLHF.

This clonotype was observed a few times. The chain has TRBV20-1 and TRBJ1-6; D is unclear. The CDR3 extends over 14 amino acids. Germline CDR1 reads DFQATT; CDR2 reads SNEGSKA (reference sequence). Trimming took off 5 bases at V and 10 bases at J, with 18 bases between the two ends. This CDR3 is CSAAEVMGYSPLHF. The CDR3, as DNA: TGCAGTGCTGCGGAGGTCATGGGGTACTCACCCCTCCACTTT.

A note on this clonotype: A much larger clone is a single base away; this may be a read error. The chain uses TRBV7-9 and TRBJ2-1; D unresolved. Germline lookup yields CDR1 SEHNR and CDR2 FQNEAQ (reference sequence). The CDR3 has 12 residues. The CDR3 region has the DNA TGTCCCAGCAGCTTACGTGCGAATGAGCAGTTCTTC. Its translation is CPSSLRANEQFF.

This clonotype showed up many times. The J gene is TRBJ1-6, the V gene TRBV27; weak D call: TRBD1 (6 bases). With 6 bases removed from V and 6 bases from J, the gap between germline ends came to 12 bases. There are 14 residues in the CDR3. Germline CDR1 is MNHEY and CDR2 is SMNVEV (reference sequence). CDR3: CASRRQEPNSPLHF. In nucleotides, the CDR3 is TGTGCCAGCAGGAGACAGGAGCCTAATTCACCCCTCCACTTT.

This clonotype appeared many times. The rearrangement links TRBV7-9 to TRBJ2-5; D is ambiguous. Germline V lookup: CDR1 SEHNR, CDR2 FQNEAQ (reference sequence). The CDR3 runs 14 residues. V was cut by 3 bases and J by 4 bases, with 12 bases left in between. The CDR3 nucleotides are TGTGCCAGCAGCTTGGATAATGCACGAGAGACCCAGTACTTC. Its protein product is CASSLDNARETQYF.

This clonotype occurred many times. The chain combines TRBV3-1 with TRBJ1-1, with TRBD1 matching 7 bases. V gave up 7 bases and J gave up 1 base; unmatched junction bases: 9. Germline CDR1 and CDR2: LGHDT and YNNKEL (reference sequence). CDR3 length equals 15 residues. The CDR3: CASTYLGQPNTEAFF. CDR3 nucleotides: TGTGCCAGCACCTATTTGGGACAGCCGAACACTGAAGCTTTCTTT. Supplemented by reference TRBV3-1 and TRBJ1-1, the full variable domain reads DTAVSQTPKYLVTQMGNDKSIKCEQNLGHDTMYWYKQDSKKFLKIMFSYNNKELIINETVPNRFSPKSPDKAHLNLHINSLELGDSAVYFCASTYLGQPNTEAFFGQGTRLTVV.